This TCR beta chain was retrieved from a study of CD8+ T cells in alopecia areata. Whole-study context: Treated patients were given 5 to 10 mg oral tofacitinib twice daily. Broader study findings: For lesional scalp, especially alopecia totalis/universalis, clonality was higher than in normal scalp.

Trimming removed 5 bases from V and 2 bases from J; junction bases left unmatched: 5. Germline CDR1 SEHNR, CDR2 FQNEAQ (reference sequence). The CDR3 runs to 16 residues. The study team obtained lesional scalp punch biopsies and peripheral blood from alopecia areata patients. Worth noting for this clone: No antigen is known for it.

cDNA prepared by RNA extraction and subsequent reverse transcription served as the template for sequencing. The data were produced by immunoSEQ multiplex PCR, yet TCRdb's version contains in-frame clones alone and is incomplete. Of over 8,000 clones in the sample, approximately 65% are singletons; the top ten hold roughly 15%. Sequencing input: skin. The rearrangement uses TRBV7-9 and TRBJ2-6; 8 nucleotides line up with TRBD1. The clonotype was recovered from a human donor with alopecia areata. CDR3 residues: CASSQPRGPGANVLTF. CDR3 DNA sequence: TGTGCCAGCAGCCAACCCAGGGGGCCTGGGGCCAACGTCCTGACTTTC.